This TCR beta chain was captured in a study of OX40 agonist ivuxolimab in advanced cancers. Background for the entire study: Ivuxolimab, which targeted the costimulatory receptor OX40 (CD134), was an agonistic, fully human IgG2 monoclonal antibody. Intravenous ivuxolimab was administered to patients every 2 weeks at six dose levels: 0.01, 0.1, 0.3, 1.5, 3 and 10 mg/kg. Of the roughly 54 dose-escalation patients, hepatocellular carcinoma was present in about 20, melanoma in around 15, renal cell carcinoma in 9 and head and neck cancer in 9. In the dose-escalation cohort, more than 80% of patients were male, and the mean age was around 60 years with a range of roughly 20 to 85. Patients were allowed to have had prior anti-PD-1, anti-PD-L1 or anti-CTLA-4 therapy, and 40% of the dose-escalation patients had previously received checkpoint inhibitors. Partial responses occurred in three dose-escalation patients: two with cutaneous melanoma and one with hepatocellular carcinoma. The purpose of peripheral TCRbeta sequencing was to test whether ivuxolimab changed TCR sequence diversity and led to clonal T-cell expansion. The paper covers the monotherapy dose-escalation part of the phase I ivuxolimab trial, which included N of about 50 patients. What the research found in general, with its limitations: In the 0.1-3.0 mg/kg groups, partial responders were among the patients with the lowest normalized peripheral clonal expansion, particularly in CD8+ T cells. The antigen specificity of the peripheral T cells that underwent clonal expansion was not determined. Clonal expansion of both CD4+ and CD8+ blood T cells was observed from baseline to week 6 at doses 0.1 to 3.0 mg/kg. Low levels of normalized T-cell clonal expansion were also shown by some nonresponding patients. After ivuxolimab, expanded clones were on average more numerous among CD8+ T cells than among CD4+ T cells.

Genomic DNA was isolated from the sorted cells so that the TCRbeta CDR3 region could be sequenced. TCRbeta CDR3 regions were sequenced using the immunoSEQ Assay. Here the immuneACCESS table is served through TCRdb, limited to in-frame sequences with V and J called. Missing clones are a known gap in these copies; in checked studies unresolved V genes cover under half, and the rest lacks a known reason. The sample table lists over 60,000 clones, 85% of them with a count of one. The ten largest clones represent roughly 4% of the sample. As to this clone: Its specific antigen is unknown. No clone much larger than this one lies a single base away; base qualities are absent.

The trial excluded patients who had a history of autoimmune disease or were on systemic immunosuppression. Peripheral blood for TCR sequencing was drawn from every dose cohort at baseline, at cycle 4 day 1 and at cycle 7 day 1. Samples came from an open-label, multicenter, first-in-human phase I dose-escalation trial of ivuxolimab. Adults with locally advanced or metastatic melanoma, renal cell carcinoma, hepatocellular carcinoma or head and neck squamous cell carcinoma were enrolled in the trial. Before TCR sequencing, CD4+ T cells and CD8+ T cells were sorted from peripheral blood as separate populations. The origin of this receptor is an adult with an advanced solid tumor such as melanoma, head and neck, liver or kidney cancer. The sequencing here drew on CD4+ or CD8+ T cells sorted from blood, taken in a trial of the OX40 agonist ivuxolimab.

The DNA sequence is given as TGTGCCAGCAGCTTTATTAGCGGGAACCGGGAGCTGTTTTTT. The resulting protein is CASSFISGNRELFF. Here the chain combines TRBV5-4 and TRBJ2-2; 8 junctional bases match TRBD2. Sequences SGHNT (CDR1) and YYREEE (CDR2) are obtained from the germline V gene (reference sequence). The junction shows trimming of 2 bases on V and 9 bases on J, and the gene matches do not reach 6 bases of it. Spanning cysteine to phenylalanine, the CDR3 consists of 14 amino acids. The CDR3 DNA has 42 bases and is translated from base 1.